This TCR beta chain comes out of a study of T cells in Graves' hyperthyroidism and ophthalmopathy. CDR3 length equals 14 residues. Looked up from germline, CDR1 is MNHEY and CDR2 is SMNVEV (reference sequence). The V end was cut by 6 bases, the J end by 1 base, with 13 bases between. Regarding the study as a whole: With a median lead of around 6.7 months before onset, the model predicted ophthalmopathy. Most expanded thyroid clonotypes above 0.001 also appeared in blood.

TCR beta CDR3 regions were amplified from RNA transcripts. When the TCR CDR3 underwent first-round RT-PCR, the HTBI primer set was used. One entry per CDR3 protein results from TCRdb running MiXCR on the multiplex PCR reads. The repertoire has fewer than 900,000 distinct CDR3 sequences, roughly a sixth of them found once; the top ten carry 16%. There are a few counts of this clonotype. Antigen: not known. Specimen: blood. The rearrangement joins TRBV27 to TRBJ2-7, with D perhaps matching TRBD1 (6 bases). The TCR comes from a woman aged 45 to 65 with Graves' hyperthyroidism that later progressed to Graves' ophthalmopathy. CDR3 protein: CASRPWTASYEQYF. The DNA of the CDR3 is TGTGCCAGCAGGCCGTGGACAGCATCCTACGAGCAGTACTTC.